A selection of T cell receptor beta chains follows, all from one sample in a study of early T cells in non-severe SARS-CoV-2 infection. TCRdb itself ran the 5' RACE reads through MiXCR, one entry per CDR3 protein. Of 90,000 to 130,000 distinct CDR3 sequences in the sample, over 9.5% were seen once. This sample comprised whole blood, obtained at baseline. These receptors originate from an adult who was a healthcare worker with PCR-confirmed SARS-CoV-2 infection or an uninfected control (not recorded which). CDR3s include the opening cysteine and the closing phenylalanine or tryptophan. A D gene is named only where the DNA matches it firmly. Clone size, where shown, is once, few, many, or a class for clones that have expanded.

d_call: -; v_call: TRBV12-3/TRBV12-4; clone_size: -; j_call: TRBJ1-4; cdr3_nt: TGTGCCAGCAGTTATCGGATAACTAATGAAAAACTGTTTTTT; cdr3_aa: CASSYRITNEKLFF
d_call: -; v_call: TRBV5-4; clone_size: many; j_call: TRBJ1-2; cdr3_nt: TGTGCCAGCAGCATACACAGAGCTAACTATGGCTACACCTTC; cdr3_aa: CASSIHRANYGYTF
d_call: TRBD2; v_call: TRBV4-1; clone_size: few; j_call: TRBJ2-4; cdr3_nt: TGCGCCAGCAGCCAGAGCCCCGTAGCGGGGGGGCCTGGCAAAAACATTCAGTACTTC; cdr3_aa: CASSQSPVAGGPGKNIQYF
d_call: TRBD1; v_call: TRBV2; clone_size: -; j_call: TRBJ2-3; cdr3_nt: TGTGCCAGCAGCCCGGGGACAGGGGTTGCGTCAGATACGCAGTATTTT; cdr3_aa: CASSPGTGVASDTQYF
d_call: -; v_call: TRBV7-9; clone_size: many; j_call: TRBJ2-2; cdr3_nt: TGTGCCAGCAGCCTGGACACCGGGGAGCTGTTTTTT; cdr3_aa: CASSLDTGELFF
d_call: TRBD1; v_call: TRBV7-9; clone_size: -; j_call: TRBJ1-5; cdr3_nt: TGTGCCAGCAGTCCAGGAAACAGGGGAATACGCAATCAGCCCCAGCATTTT; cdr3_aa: CASSPGNRGIRNQPQHF
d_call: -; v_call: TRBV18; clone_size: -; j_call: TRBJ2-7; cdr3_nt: TGTGCCAGCTCCCCCTTGGGCGGGCCACGCTACGAGCAGTACTTC; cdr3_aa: CASSPLGGPRYEQYF
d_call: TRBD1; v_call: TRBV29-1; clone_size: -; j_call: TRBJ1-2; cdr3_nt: TGCAGCGTCCTTAGAGGGGGCGCTGATGGCTACACCTTC; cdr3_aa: CSVLRGGADGYTF
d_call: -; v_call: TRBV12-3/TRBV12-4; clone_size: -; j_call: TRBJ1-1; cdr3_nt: TGTGCCAGCAGTTTAGAACAGGGCTACACTGAAGCTTTCTTT; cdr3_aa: CASSLEQGYTEAFF
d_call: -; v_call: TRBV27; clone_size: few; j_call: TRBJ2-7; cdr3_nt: TGTGCCAGCAGTTTCCGAGGGGGGTCGCGCGAGCAGTACTTC; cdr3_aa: CASSFRGGSREQYF
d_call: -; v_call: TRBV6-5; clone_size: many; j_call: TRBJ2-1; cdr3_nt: TGTGCCAGCAGTTACTCGTTGAGGGGGTCCTACAATGAGCAGTTCTTC; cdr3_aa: CASSYSLRGSYNEQFF
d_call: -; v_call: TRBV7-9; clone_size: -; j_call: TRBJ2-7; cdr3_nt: TGTGCCAGCAGCTTAGTCGTGAACTACGAGCAGTACTTC; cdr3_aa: CASSLVVNYEQYF
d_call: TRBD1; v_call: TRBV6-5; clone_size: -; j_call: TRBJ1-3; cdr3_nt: TGTGCCAGCAGTTACTGGCGAGGGGGCACTGGAAACACCATATATTTT; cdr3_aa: CASSYWRGGTGNTIYF
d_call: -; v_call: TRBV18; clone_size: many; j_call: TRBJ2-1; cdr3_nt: TGTGCCAGCTCACCTACCGGGACCACCTACAATGAGCAGTTCTTC; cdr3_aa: CASSPTGTTYNEQFF
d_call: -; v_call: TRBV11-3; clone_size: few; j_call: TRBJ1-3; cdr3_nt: TGTGCCAGCAGCTTATACGGATCTCCTGGAAACACCATATATTTT; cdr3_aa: CASSLYGSPGNTIYF
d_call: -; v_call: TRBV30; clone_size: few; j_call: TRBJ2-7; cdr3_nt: TGTGCCTGGAGTGTACAGGGAGGCGACGAGCAGTACTTC; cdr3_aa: CAWSVQGGDEQYF
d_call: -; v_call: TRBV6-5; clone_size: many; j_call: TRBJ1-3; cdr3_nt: TGTGCCAGCAGAGAGTACCCATTCTCTGGAAACACCATATATTTT; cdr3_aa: CASREYPFSGNTIYF
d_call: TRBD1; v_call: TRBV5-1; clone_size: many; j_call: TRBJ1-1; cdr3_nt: TGCGCCAGCAGGCCGATGGGTACGACAGGGGAGACTGAAGCTTTCTTT; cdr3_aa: CASRPMGTTGETEAFF
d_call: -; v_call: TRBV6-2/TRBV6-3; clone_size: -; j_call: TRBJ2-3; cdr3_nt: TGTGCCAGCAGTTACGGGGGCACAGATACGCAGTATTTT; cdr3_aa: CASSYGGTDTQYF
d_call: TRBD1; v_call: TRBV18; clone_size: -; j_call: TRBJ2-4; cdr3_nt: TGTGCCAGCTCACCCGCGGACAGGGTCAAAAACATTCAGTACTTC; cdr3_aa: CASSPADRVKNIQYF
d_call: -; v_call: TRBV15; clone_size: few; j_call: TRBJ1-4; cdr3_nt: TGTGCCACCAGCAGATGGGAAGGGGACGGTCGGTTGGGGAATGAAAAACTGTTTTTT; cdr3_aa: CATSRWEGDGRLGNEKLFF
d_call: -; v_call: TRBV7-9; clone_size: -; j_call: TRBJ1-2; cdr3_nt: TGTGCCAGCAGCGATCGATCCAGGGAGGGCTATCGTGGCTACACCTTC; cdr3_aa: CASSDRSREGYRGYTF
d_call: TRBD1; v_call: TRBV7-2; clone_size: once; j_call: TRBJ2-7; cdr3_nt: TGTGCCAGCAGCCCCCGACAGGGCTCCTACGAGCAGTACTTC; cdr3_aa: CASSPRQGSYEQYF
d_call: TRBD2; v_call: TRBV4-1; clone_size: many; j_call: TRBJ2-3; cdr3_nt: TGCGCCAGCAGTCAACGACTAGCGGACACAGATACGCAGTATTTT; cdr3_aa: CASSQRLADTDTQYF
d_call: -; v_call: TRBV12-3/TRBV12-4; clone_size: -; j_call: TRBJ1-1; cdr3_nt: TGTGCCAGCAGGGTGGACAGTGAAGCTTTCTTT; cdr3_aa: CASRVDSEAFF
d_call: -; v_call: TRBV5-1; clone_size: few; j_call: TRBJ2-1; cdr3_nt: TGCGCCAGCAGCATCGGACAGAACAATGAGCAGTTCTTC; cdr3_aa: CASSIGQNNEQFF
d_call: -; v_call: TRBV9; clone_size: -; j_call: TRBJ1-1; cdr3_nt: TGTGCCAGCAGCGTAGTGGGGGCAGGCGGTGCTTTCTTT; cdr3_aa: CASSVVGAGGAFF
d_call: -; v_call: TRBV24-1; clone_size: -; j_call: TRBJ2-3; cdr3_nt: TGTGCCACCAGTGATCGACGGGGCACAGATACGCAGTATTTT; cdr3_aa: CATSDRRGTDTQYF
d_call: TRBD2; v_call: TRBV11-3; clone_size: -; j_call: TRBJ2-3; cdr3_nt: TGTGCCAGCAGCCCCACAGCGGGGGGCACAGATACGCAGTATTTT; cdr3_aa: CASSPTAGGTDTQYF
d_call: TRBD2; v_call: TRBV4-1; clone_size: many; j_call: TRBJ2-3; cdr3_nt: TGCGCCAGCAGCCAGGGAGGACTAGCGGGGCCCCTCACAGATACGCAGTATTTT; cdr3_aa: CASSQGGLAGPLTDTQYF
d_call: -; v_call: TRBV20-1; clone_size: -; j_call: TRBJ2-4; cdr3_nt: TGCAGTGCTGGGACTTCGGAAAACATTCAGTACTTC; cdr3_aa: CSAGTSENIQYF
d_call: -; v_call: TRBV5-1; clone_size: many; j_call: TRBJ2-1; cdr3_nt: TGCGCCAGCAGCTTGTTGGGGGCAAGCTCCTACAATGAGCAGTTCTTC; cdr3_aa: CASSLLGASSYNEQFF
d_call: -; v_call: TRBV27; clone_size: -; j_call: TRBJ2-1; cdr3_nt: TGTGCCAGCAGAAGAGAGAGTCTTCTATACAATGAGCAGTTCTTC; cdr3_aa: CASRRESLLYNEQFF
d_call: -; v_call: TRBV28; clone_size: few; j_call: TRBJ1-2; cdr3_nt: TGTGCCAGCAGCTCCAGGAATGGCCCCTATGGCTACACCTTC; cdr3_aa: CASSSRNGPYGYTF
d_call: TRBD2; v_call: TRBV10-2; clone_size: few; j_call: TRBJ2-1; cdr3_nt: TGCGCCAGCGGACTAGCGGGCAGAGGGGATGAGCAGTTCTTC; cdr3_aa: CASGLAGRGDEQFF
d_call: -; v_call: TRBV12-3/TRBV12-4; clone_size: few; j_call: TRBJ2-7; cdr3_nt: TGTGCCAGCAGTTCTTACAGGGCTTCCAGCCGGCAGTACTTC; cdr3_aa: CASSSYRASSRQYF
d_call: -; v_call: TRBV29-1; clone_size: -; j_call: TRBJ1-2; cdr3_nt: TGCAGCGTTGTCCCTTATGCCGGCTACACCTTC; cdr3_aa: CSVVPYAGYTF
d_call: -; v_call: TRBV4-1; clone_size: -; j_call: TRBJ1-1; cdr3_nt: TGCGCCAGCAGCCAACAACTGAACACTGAAGCTTTCTTT; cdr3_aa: CASSQQLNTEAFF
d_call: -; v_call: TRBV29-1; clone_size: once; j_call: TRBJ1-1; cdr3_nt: TGCAGCGCCGCCCTATCGGGGGCTGGCACTGAAGCTTTCTTT; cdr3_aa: CSAALSGAGTEAFF
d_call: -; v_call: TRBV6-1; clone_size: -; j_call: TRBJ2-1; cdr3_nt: TGTGCCAGCAGTGAAGCAGGGACCCCCTACAATGAGCAGTTCTTC; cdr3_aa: CASSEAGTPYNEQFF
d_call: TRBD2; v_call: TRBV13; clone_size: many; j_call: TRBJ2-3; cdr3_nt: TGTGCCAGCAGCTTTACTAGCGGGGGCTCTCGGGACACAGATACGCAGTATTTT; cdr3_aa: CASSFTSGGSRDTDTQYF
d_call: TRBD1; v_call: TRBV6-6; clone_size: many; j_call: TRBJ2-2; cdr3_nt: TGTGCCAGCAGTTACCCGAGACAGGGGGCGGGCGGGGAGCTGTTTTTT; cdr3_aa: CASSYPRQGAGGELFF
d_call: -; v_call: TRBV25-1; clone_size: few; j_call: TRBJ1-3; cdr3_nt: TGTGCCAGCAGTTCATTTGGAAACACCATATATTTT; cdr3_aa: CASSSFGNTIYF
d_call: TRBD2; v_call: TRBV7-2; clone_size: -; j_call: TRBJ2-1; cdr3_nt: TGTGCCAGCAGCCTATCTAGCGGGAGTAGGAATGAGCAGTTCTTC; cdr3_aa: CASSLSSGSRNEQFF
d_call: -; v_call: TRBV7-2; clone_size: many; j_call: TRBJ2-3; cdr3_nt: TGTGCCAGCAGCCGAGGGCCGGTAGGGGGGAACGGACATACGCAGTATTTT; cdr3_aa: CASSRGPVGGNGHTQYF
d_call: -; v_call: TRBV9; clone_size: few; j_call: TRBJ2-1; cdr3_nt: TGTGCCAGCAGCGTATTGGCGAGCTCCTACAATGAGCAGTTCTTC; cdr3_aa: CASSVLASSYNEQFF
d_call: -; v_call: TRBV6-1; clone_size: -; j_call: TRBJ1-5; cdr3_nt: TGTGCCAGCAGTCAAGACGGCACATCGGGGGGCGGGCAGCCCCAACATTTT; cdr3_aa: CASSQDGTSGGGQPQHF
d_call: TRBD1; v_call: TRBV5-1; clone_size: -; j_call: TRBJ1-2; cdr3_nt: TGCGCCAGCAGCTCCGGACAGGGGTTAGGCTACACCTTC; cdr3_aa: CASSSGQGLGYTF